Below, 12 T cell receptor beta chains from the same sample are listed, as sequenced in a study of blood T cell repertoires in COVID-19. The assay was immunoSEQ multiplex PCR, and TCRdb's table has in-frame clones only and misses some. The repertoire holds under 300,000 clones, 70% to 85% seen once, with 4% to 6% in the top ten. Source material: peripheral blood. The receptors were sampled from a woman older than 75 with active or convalescent COVID-19.

This clone was seen at least ten times. This chain connects TRBV18 to TRBJ2-3; 8 nucleotides align to TRBD1. V trimming: 8 bases; J trimming: 10 bases; junction bases outside the gene matches: 20. The CDR3 has 16 residues. Germline V lookup: CDR1 KGHSH, CDR2 LQKENI. The CDR3 protein is CASHRTGYEGEDPQYF. CDR3 bases: TGTGCCAGCCACAGGACAGGGTATGAGGGAGAGGATCCGCAGTATTTT.

V and J are TRBV4-2 and TRBJ2-5; the D gene is possibly TRBD1 (5 bases). CDR3 length equals 16 residues. The germline V gene encodes CDR1 LGHNA and CDR2 YNFKEQ. V was pared by 4 bases and J by 1 base, with 16 bases between. CDR3 amino acids: CASSPGRQTVQETQYF. The CDR3 DNA is TGTGCCAGCAGCCCCGGGCGACAGACGGTCCAAGAGACCCAGTACTTC.

This clone was seen only once. The chain has TRBV6-1 and TRBJ1-2; D is unclear. The CDR3 contains 15 residues. Germline V gene lookup returns CDR1 MNHNS and CDR2 SASEGT. Trimming cost V 1 base and J 3 bases, with 12 bases left between them. CDR3 in DNA: TGTGCCAGCAGTGAAGTAGGCAGGTGGGACTATGGCTACACCTTC. Translating gives CASSEVGRWDYGYTF.

This sequence joins TRBV6-5 and TRBJ2-1, with TRBD1 matching 11 bases. Germline CDR1 reads MNHEY; CDR2 reads SVGAGI. The trim removed 5 bases at V and 10 bases at J, leaving 7 bases unmatched. This CDR3 comprises 14 residues. CDR3 protein: CASSLRDRGYEQFF. CDR3 in DNA: TGTGCCAGCAGTCTACGGGACAGGGGGTACGAGCAGTTCTTC.

V is TRBV6-4 and J is TRBJ1-6; D is unclear. The V gene's germline CDR1 is MRHNA and CDR2 SNTAGT. V lost 5 bases, J lost 4 bases, and 6 bases lay in between. The CDR3 spans 13 residues. Written as DNA, the CDR3 is TGTGCCAGCAGTAAGAGTTATAATTCACCCCTCCACTTT. Translating gives CASSKSYNSPLHF.

The rearrangement uses TRBV27 and TRBJ1-3; no firm D call. V was shortened by 6 bases and J by 2 bases, with 8 bases between the two germline ends. Germline V gene sequence: CDR1 MNHEY, CDR2 SMNVEV (reference sequence). There are 13 residues in the CDR3. DNA of the CDR3: TGTGCCAGCAGCCTCAGGACTGGAAACACCATATATTTT. Its protein product is CASSLRTGNTIYF.

About this clone itself: The junction does not match germline at one end; this may be a read error. This chain joins TRBV3-1 (or the pseudogene TRBV3-2) and TRBJ2-3; 12 bases match TRBD2. The CDR3 runs to 14 residues. Germline CDR1 is LGHDT and CDR2 is YNNKEL (reference sequence). CDR3 bases: TGTGCCAGCAGCCCATCACTAGCGGGAGGTCGTTCTAATTTT. Its protein product is CASSPSLAGGRSNF.

The V gene is TRBV7-9, the J gene TRBJ1-5, with D perhaps TRBD1 (5 bases). With 4 bases removed from V and 0 bases from J, the gap between germline ends came to 7 bases. Germline V gene sequence: CDR1 SEHNR, CDR2 FQNEAQ (reference sequence). CDR3 size: 14 residues. CDR3 sequence reads: CASSYQGSNQPQHF. DNA for the CDR3: TGTGCCAGCAGCTACCAGGGTAGCAATCAGCCCCAGCATTTT.

This chain connects TRBV18 to TRBJ2-7; D not certain. V shed 0 bases and J shed 3 bases, with 6 bases lying between them. The CDR3 extends over 13 amino acids. The germline CDR1 and CDR2 sequences are KGHSH and LQKENI. In DNA form, the CDR3 reads TGTGCCAGCTCACCACCTCACTTCTACGAGCAGTACTTC. As protein: CASSPPHFYEQYF.

As DNA, the CDR3 is TGCGCCAGCAGCTTGGGAGGGGGCAACAATCAGCCCCAGCATTTT. Translation: CASSLGGGNNQPQHF. The J gene is TRBJ1-5, the V gene TRBV5-1; 7 bases fit TRBD1. CDR1 and CDR2 from the germline V gene are SGHRS and YFSETQ. V lost 0 bases and J lost 3; bases outside the gene matches: 3. The CDR3 consists of 15 residues.

The chain has TRBV5-4 and TRBJ2-1, with TRBD2 as a possible D gene (6 bases). V lost 4 bases to trimming and J lost 9 bases, with 17 bases between them. The CDR3 runs to 14 residues. From germline, CDR1 is SGHNT and CDR2 YYREEE (reference sequence). CDR3: CASSAATAGGEQFF. CDR3 DNA: TGTGCCAGCAGCGCCGCGACCGCCGGGGGTGAGCAGTTCTTC.

V usage is TRBV29-1 and J usage is TRBJ2-7, with TRBD1 as a possible D gene (5 bases). V gave up 6 bases and J gave up 1 base, with 10 bases separating them. CDR3 length: 12 residues. The germline CDR1 and CDR2 sequences are SQVTM and ANQGSEA. This CDR3 reads CSVVRDSYEQYF. The CDR3 DNA follows: TGCAGCGTAGTCAGGGATTCCTACGAGCAGTACTTC.